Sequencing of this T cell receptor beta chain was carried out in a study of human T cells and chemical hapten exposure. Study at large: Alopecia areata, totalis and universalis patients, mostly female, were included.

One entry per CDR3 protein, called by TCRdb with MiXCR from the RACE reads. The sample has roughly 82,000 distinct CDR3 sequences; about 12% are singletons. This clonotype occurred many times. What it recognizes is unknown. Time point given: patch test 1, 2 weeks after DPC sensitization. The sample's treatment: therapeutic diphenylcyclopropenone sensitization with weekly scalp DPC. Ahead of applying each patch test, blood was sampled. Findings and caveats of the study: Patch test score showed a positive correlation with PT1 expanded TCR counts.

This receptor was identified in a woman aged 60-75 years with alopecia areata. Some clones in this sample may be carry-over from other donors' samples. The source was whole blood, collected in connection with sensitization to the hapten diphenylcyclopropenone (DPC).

In nucleotides, the CDR3 is TGTGCCAGCAGACTGACAGGGTCGGGTTCACCCCTCCACTTT. Amino acids: CASRLTGSGSPLHF. V is TRBV27 and J is TRBJ1-6; 7 bases match TRBD1. V was clipped by 6 bases and J by 9 bases; unmatched bases: 8. The CDR3 has 14 amino acids. CDR1 is MNHEY and CDR2 is SMNVEV in the germline V gene (reference sequence).